The source of this TCR beta chain is a study of neurological immune-mediated disorders. Overall study results and limits: Repertoires from 18 of 34 multiple sclerosis patients grouped phylogenetically into a related-CDR3 cluster, suggesting a possible signature. For the multiple sclerosis repertoire cluster, an association with any clinical or MRI feature was absent.

The sorted-subset TCR libraries were prepared using about 1 million CD4+ or CD8+ T cells as the starting material. In TCRdb, the 5' RACE reads were re-called with MiXCR into one record per CDR3 protein. The sample records tens of thousands of distinct CDR3 sequences, about 4% being singletons. CDR1 is DFQATT, CDR2 SNEGSKA, per germline (reference sequence). The CDR3 consists of 16 residues. V lost 1 base and J lost 0, with 15 bases in between. This clonotype has ten or more counts. Antigen unknown. Sequencing used CD4+ T cells from blood. This chain joins TRBV20-1 and TRBJ1-1, with D perhaps matching TRBD1 (5 bases). This TCR was recovered from a woman aged 40 to 50 with multiple sclerosis. This chain's CDR3 is CSARGGQGGVNTEAFF. Written as DNA, the CDR3 is TGCAGTGCTAGAGGAGGGCAGGGTGGGGTGAACACTGAAGCTTTCTTT.